This T cell receptor beta chain was sequenced in a study of blood T cell repertoires in COVID-19. Turning to the study itself: There were acute and convalescent COVID-19 samples, and they came from the United States, Italy and Spain. The cDNA or gDNA used as material had been derived from T cells, B-cell-depleted T cells, or PBMCs.

Per the original methods: Amplification of reference gene primers was used by the study to estimate nucleated cell counts. TCRdb keeps only in-frame clones here, not all; method: immunoSEQ multiplex PCR. The DNA was the basis for D and trimming; V, J and clone size are from that table. The sample contains about 23,000 clones, around 90% of which appear only once. CDR3 length: 14 amino acids. V lost 4 bases, J lost 4 bases, and 4 bases stayed unmatched. Germline loops: CDR1 LGHDT, CDR2 YNNKEL (reference sequence). The TCR originated in a human donor in a cohort sampled during active COVID-19. This chain uses TRBV3-1 (or the pseudogene TRBV3-2) with TRBJ2-3; 8 bases line up with TRBD1. The sample consisted of peripheral blood. The CDR3, as DNA: TGTGCCAGCAGCCGGACAGGGTGGGCAGATACGCAGTATTTT. This encodes CASSRTGWADTQYF.